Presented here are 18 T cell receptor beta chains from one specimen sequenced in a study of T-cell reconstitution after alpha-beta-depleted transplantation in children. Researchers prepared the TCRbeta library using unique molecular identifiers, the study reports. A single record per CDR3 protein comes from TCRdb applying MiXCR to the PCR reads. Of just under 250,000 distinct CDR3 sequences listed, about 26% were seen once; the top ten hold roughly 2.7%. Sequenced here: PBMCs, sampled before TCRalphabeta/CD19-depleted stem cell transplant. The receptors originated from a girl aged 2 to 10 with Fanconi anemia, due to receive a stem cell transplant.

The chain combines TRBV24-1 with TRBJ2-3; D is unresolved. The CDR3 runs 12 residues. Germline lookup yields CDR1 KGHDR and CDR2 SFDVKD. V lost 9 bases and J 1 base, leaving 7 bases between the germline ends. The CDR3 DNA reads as TGTGCCACCCAAAGGGGCACAGATACGCAGTATTTT. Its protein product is CATQRGTDTQYF.

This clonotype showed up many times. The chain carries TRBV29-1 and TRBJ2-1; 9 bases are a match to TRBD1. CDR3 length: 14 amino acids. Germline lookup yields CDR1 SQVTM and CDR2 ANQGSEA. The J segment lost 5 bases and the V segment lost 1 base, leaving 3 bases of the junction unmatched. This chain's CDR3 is CSVEGGDRDNEQFF. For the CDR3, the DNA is TGCAGCGTTGAAGGGGGGGACAGGGACAATGAGCAGTTCTTC.

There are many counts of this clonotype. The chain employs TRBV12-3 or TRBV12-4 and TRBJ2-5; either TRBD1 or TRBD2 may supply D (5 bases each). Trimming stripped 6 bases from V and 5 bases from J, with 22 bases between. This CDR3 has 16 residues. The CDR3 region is CASRALRVKGGETQYF. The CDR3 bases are TGTGCCAGCAGGGCTCTCAGGGTGAAGGGCGGGGAGACCCAGTACTTC.

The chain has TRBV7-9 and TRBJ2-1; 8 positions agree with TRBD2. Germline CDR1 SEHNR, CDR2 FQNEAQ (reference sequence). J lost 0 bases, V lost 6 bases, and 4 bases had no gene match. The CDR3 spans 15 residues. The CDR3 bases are TGTGCCAGCAGGGTAGCGGGAAGCTCCTACAATGAGCAGTTCTTC. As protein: CASRVAGSSYNEQFF. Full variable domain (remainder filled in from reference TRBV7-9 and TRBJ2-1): DTGVSQNPRHKITKRGQNVTFRCDPISEHNRLYWYRQTLGQGPEFLTYFQNEAQLEKSRLLSDRFSAERPKGSFSTLEIQRTEQGDSAMYLCASRVAGSSYNEQFFGPGTRLTVL.

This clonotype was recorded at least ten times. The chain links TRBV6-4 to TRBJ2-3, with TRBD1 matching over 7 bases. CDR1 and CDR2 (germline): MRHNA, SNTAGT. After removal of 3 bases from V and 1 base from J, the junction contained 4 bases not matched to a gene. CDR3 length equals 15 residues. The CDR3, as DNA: TGTGCCAGCAGTGAGGATACAGGGGGCACAGATACGCAGTATTTT. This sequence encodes CASSEDTGGTDTQYF.

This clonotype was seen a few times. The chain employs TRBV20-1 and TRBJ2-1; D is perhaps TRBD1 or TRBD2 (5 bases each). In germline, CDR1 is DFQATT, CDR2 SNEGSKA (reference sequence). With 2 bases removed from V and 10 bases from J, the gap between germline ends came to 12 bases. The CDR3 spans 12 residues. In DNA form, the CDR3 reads TGCAGTGCTAGACCCCGATGGGGGGAGCAGTTCTTC. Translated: CSARPRWGEQFF.

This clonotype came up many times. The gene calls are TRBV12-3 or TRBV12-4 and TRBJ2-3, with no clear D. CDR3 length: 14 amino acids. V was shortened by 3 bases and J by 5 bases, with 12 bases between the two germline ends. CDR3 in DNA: TGTGCCAGCAGTTTTTACGGAGAACGAGATACGCAGTATTTT. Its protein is CASSFYGERDTQYF.

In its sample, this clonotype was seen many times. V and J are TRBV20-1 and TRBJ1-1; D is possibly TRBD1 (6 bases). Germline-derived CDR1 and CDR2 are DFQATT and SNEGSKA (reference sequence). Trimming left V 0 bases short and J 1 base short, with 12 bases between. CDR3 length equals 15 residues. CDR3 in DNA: TGCAGTGCTAGAGATCGGATGACAGGGAACACTGAAGCTTTCTTT. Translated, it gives CSARDRMTGNTEAFF.

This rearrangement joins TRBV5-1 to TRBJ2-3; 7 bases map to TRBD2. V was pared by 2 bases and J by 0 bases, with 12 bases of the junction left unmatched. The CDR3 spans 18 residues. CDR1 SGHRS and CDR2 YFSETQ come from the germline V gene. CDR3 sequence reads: CASSFGLAEPPSTDTQYF. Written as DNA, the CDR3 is TGCGCCAGCAGCTTTGGGCTAGCGGAGCCCCCTAGCACAGATACGCAGTATTTT.

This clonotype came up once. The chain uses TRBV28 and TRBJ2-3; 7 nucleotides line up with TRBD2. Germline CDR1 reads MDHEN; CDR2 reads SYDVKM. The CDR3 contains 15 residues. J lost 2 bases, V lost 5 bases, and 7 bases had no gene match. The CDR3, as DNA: TGTGCCAGCAGTCCTCCTAGCGGACTCACAGATACGCAGTATTTT. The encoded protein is CASSPPSGLTDTQYF.

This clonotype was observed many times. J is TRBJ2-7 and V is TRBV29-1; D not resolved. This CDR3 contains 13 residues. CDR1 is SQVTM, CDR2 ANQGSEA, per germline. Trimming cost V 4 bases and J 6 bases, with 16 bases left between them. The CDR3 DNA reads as TGCAGCGTTGTAGTCGGAACCCAAGGCGAGCAGTACTTC. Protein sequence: CSVVVGTQGEQYF.

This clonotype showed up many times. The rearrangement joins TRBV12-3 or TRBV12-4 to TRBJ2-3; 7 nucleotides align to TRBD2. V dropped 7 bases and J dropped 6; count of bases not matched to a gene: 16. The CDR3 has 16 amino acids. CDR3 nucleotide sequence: TGTGCCAGCAATCCAAGAGGACTAGTCCGCTCTGATACGCAGTATTTT. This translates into CASNPRGLVRSDTQYF.

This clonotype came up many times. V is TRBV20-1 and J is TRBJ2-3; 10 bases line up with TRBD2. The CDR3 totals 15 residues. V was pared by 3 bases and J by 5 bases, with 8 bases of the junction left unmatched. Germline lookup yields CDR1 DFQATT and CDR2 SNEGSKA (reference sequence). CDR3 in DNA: TGCAGTGCTAGTTACTTACTAGCGGGGAAAGATACGCAGTATTTT. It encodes CSASYLLAGKDTQYF.

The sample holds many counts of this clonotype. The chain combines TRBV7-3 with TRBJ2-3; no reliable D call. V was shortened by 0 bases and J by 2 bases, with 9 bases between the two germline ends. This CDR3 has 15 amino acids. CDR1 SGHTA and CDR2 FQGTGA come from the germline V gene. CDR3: CASSLTGLDTDTQYF. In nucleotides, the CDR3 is TGTGCCAGCAGCTTAACAGGGTTGGACACAGATACGCAGTATTTT.

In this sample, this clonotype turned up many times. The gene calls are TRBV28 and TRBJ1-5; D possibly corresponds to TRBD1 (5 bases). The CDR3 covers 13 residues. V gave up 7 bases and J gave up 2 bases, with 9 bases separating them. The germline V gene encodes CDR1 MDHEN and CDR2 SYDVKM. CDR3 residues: CASIGDGNQPQHF. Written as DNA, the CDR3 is TGTGCCAGCATAGGGGACGGCAATCAGCCCCAGCATTTT. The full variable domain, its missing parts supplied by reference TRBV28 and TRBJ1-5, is DVKVTQSSRYLVKRTGEKVFLECVQDMDHENMFWYRQDPGLGLRLIYFSYDVKMKEKGDIPEGYSVSREKKERFSLILESASTNQTSMYLCASIGDGNQPQHFGDGTRLSIL.

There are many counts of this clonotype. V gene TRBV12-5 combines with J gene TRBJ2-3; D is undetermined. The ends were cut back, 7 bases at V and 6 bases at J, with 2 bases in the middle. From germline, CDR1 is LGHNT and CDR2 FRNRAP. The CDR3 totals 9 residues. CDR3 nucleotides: TGTGCTAGTGTGGATACGCAGTATTTT. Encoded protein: CASVDTQYF.

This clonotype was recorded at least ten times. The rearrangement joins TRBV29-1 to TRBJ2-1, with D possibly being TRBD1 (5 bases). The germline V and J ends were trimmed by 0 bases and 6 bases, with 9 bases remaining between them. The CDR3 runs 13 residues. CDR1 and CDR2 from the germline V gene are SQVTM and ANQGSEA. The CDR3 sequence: CSVEDPRANEQFF. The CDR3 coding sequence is TGCAGCGTTGAAGATCCCAGGGCCAATGAGCAGTTCTTC.

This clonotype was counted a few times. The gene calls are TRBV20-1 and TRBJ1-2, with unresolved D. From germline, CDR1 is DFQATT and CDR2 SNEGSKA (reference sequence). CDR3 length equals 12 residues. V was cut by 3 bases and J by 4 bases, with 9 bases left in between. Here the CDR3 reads CSARSSLYGYTF. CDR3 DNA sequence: TGCAGTGCTAGGAGCAGTCTCTATGGCTACACCTTC.